These 24 T cell receptor beta chains were sequenced from one sample in a study of blood T cells in healthy people across ages. With a J-beta primer mix and a sample-barcoded 5' primer, a second PCR ran roughly 6 to 12 cycles. TCRdb re-called the 5' RACE reads with MiXCR, one entry per CDR3 protein. The repertoire has around 700,000 distinct CDR3 sequences, more than 20% of them found once; the top ten carry 9.4%. The same sample was also studied in work on T cells of mothers and their children.

The sample consisted of blood. These receptors came from a boy younger than 18 in good health.

The chain joins TRBV7-9 to TRBJ2-1; 7 bases are a match to TRBD1. With V trimmed by 3 bases and J by 0 bases, 5 bases remained unmatched. Germline CDR1 and CDR2: SEHNR and FQNEAQ (reference sequence). The length of the CDR3 is 16 residues. CDR3 sequence (DNA): TGTGCCAGCAGCTTCCCGACAGGGAGCTCCTACAATGAGCAGTTCTTC. Encoded protein: CASSFPTGSSYNEQFF.

The chain couples TRBV7-2 to TRBJ2-7; D possibly corresponds to TRBD1 (6 bases). This CDR3 has 14 amino acids. Germline-derived CDR1 and CDR2 are SGHTA and FQGNSA. V shed 3 bases and J shed 3 bases, with 12 bases lying between them. The CDR3 protein is CASSFTQGHYEQYF. The CDR3 DNA sequence: TGTGCCAGCAGCTTCACACAGGGTCACTACGAGCAGTACTTC.

The genes are TRBV6-1 and TRBJ2-5; no clear D. V shed 5 bases and J shed 2 bases, with 21 bases lying between them. This CDR3 spans 17 amino acids. Germline CDR1 is MNHNS and CDR2 is SASEGT. Here the CDR3 reads CASSLRLWAAPQETQYF. In nucleotides, the CDR3 is TGTGCCAGCAGTCTCCGTCTCTGGGCCGCACCTCAAGAGACCCAGTACTTC.

A few counts support this clonotype. This chain links TRBV28 with TRBJ2-5; 14 bases match TRBD2. Germline assignment: CDR1 MDHEN and CDR2 SYDVKM. V dropped 5 bases and J dropped 5; count of bases not matched to a gene: 16. The CDR3 sequence is 19 residues long. CDR3 in amino acids: CASSTEGTSGSYLGETQYF. Here the CDR3 DNA reads TGTGCCAGCAGTACGGAAGGGACTAGCGGGAGTTATTTAGGGGAGACCCAGTACTTC.

The V and J genes are TRBV4-2 and TRBJ2-5; unclear D gene. Germline V gene data show CDR1 as LGHNA and CDR2 as YNFKEQ. Trimming stripped 4 bases from V and 4 bases from J, with 16 bases between. The CDR3 has 15 amino acids. In DNA, the CDR3 is TGTGCCAGCAGCCCTCAACCTAGGGCAGGAGAGACCCAGTACTTC. Translated: CASSPQPRAGETQYF.

The chain links TRBV5-1 to TRBJ1-5; a possible D gene is TRBD1 (5 bases). Trimming shortened V by 0 bases and J by 7 bases, and 14 bases separated the two germline ends. In germline, CDR1 is SGHRS, CDR2 YFSETQ. The CDR3 loop spans 15 amino acids. CDR3 amino acids: CASSLEAGKGQPQHF. CDR3 sequence (DNA): TGCGCCAGCAGCTTGGAAGCAGGAAAGGGGCAGCCCCAGCATTTT. The full variable domain, with the rest looked up from reference TRBV5-1 and TRBJ1-5, is KAGVTQTPRYLIKTRGQQVTLSCSPISGHRSVSWYQQTPGQGLQFLFEYFSETQRNKGNFPGRFSGRQFSNSRSEMNVSTLELGDSALYLCASSLEAGKGQPQHFGDGTRLSIL.

The chain is built from TRBV4-1 and TRBJ2-7; D remains unclear. Germline V gives CDR1 MGHRA, CDR2 YSYEKL. Trimming took off 0 bases at V and 0 bases at J, with 9 bases between the two ends. There are 15 residues in the CDR3. CDR3 sequence (DNA): TGCGCCAGCAGCCAAGAGGTGACACACTCCTACGAGCAGTACTTC. It specifies CASSQEVTHSYEQYF.

The V and J genes are TRBV7-3 and TRBJ2-3, with TRBD2 matching 9 bases. The CDR3 runs to 14 residues. CDR1 is SGHTA and CDR2 is FQGTGA in the germline V gene. After removal of 3 bases from V and 3 bases from J, the junction contained 1 base not matched to a gene. Here the CDR3 reads CASSFGLATDTQYF. The CDR3 DNA is TGTGCCAGCAGCTTTGGACTAGCGACAGATACGCAGTATTTT.

This rearrangement joins TRBV18 to TRBJ1-6, with 8 bases identical to TRBD1. V was pared by 4 bases and J by 10 bases, with 12 bases of the junction left unmatched. Germline loops: CDR1 KGHSH, CDR2 LQKENI. CDR3 length equals 16 residues. The CDR3 DNA reads as TGTGCCAGCTCACTTGGGACAGGCATAACAAGCTCACCCCTCCACTTT. Its translation: CASSLGTGITSSPLHF.

The chain carries TRBV20-1 and TRBJ2-1, with 8 bases fitting TRBD2. This CDR3 region has 15 residues. V dropped 0 bases and J dropped 7; count of bases not matched to a gene: 8. Per germline, CDR1 DFQATT and CDR2 SNEGSKA (reference sequence). CDR3 protein: CSAREEAGGLNEQFF. The CDR3, as DNA: TGCAGTGCTAGAGAAGAGGCGGGAGGTCTAAATGAGCAGTTCTTC.

The V and J genes are TRBV2 and TRBJ2-5; 13 nucleotides agree with TRBD2. CDR3 length equals 17 residues. The germline CDR1 and CDR2 sequences are SNHLY and FYNNEI. V trimming: 6 bases; J trimming: 9 bases; junction bases outside the gene matches: 16. The CDR3 DNA reads as TGTGCCAGCAGACCAGGGACTAGCGGGACCCCTCGTATGGCCCAGTACTTC. The encoded protein is CASRPGTSGTPRMAQYF.

Remarks on this clonotype: An end of the junction does not agree with germline; a read error may underlie this. The CDR3 nucleotides read TGTGCCATCAGCGAGAGCGGGCTCACAGATACTCAGTCTTTT. Amino acids: CAISESGLTDTQSF. The J gene is TRBJ2-3, the V gene TRBV10-3; tentatively, D is TRBD2 (6 bases). The CDR3 is 14 amino acids. Germline V gene data show CDR1 as ENHRY and CDR2 as SYGVKD.

The CDR3 is CASRQKGTQAKNIQYF. The CDR3 coding sequence is TGTGCCAGCAGGCAAAAAGGGACACAAGCCAAAAACATTCAGTACTTC. The chain joins TRBV6-5 to TRBJ2-4; D perhaps matches TRBD1 (6 bases). V was cut by 6 bases and J by 0 bases, with 15 bases left in between. CDR1 MNHEY and CDR2 SVGAGI come from the germline V gene. The CDR3 contains 16 residues.

J is TRBJ2-7 and V is TRBV28; D remains unclear. Trimming left V 8 bases short and J 0 bases short, with 11 bases between. This CDR3 has 13 amino acids. Germline CDR1 MDHEN, CDR2 SYDVKM. The CDR3 DNA reads TGTGCCAGCCTCGGTGAAAGCTCCTACGAGCAGTACTTC. This sequence encodes CASLGESSYEQYF. Together with reference TRBV28 and TRBJ2-7, the CDR3 gives the full variable domain: DVKVTQSSRYLVKRTGEKVFLECVQDMDHENMFWYRQDPGLGLRLIYFSYDVKMKEKGDIPEGYSVSREKKERFSLILESASTNQTSMYLCASLGESSYEQYFGPGTRLTVT.

The gene calls are TRBV7-9 and TRBJ2-7; TRBD1 aligns across 7 bases. With 6 bases clipped from V and 4 bases from J, the junction kept 9 bases outside the gene matches. In germline, CDR1 is SEHNR, CDR2 FQNEAQ (reference sequence). The CDR3 runs 14 residues. CDR3 nucleotide sequence: TGTGCCAGCAGTAGACAGGGAATCGGATACGAGCAGTACTTC. It is translated as CASSRQGIGYEQYF.

The table lists this clonotype with a few counts. The chain carries TRBV29-1 and TRBJ2-7, with TRBD2 matching 12 bases. Germline-derived CDR1 and CDR2 are SQVTM and ANQGSEA. The length of the CDR3 is 17 residues. V dropped 4 bases and J dropped 4; count of bases not matched to a gene: 14. The CDR3 protein is CSVGGLGLAGKRYEQYF. The DNA for the CDR3 is TGCAGCGTTGGGGGATTAGGACTAGCGGGAAAGAGGTACGAGCAGTACTTC.

In this sample, this clonotype turned up a few times. The chain links TRBV7-2 to TRBJ2-5; D is unresolved. Germline CDR1 SGHTA, CDR2 FQGNSA. This CDR3 spans 16 amino acids. Trimming pared 5 bases from V and 0 bases from J, leaving 16 bases between. The CDR3 sequence: CASSPRSFPDQETQYF. The CDR3 coding sequence is TGTGCCAGCAGCCCCCGATCATTTCCAGACCAAGAGACCCAGTACTTC.

This sequence joins TRBV29-1 and TRBJ2-3; 9 positions match TRBD1. CDR1 and CDR2 (germline): SQVTM, ANQGSEA. J gave up 3 bases and V 6 bases, and 4 bases lay outside the gene matches. The CDR3 extends over 13 amino acids. In DNA form, the CDR3 reads TGCAGCGTCACAGGGGGCGAAACAGATACGCAGTATTTT. Protein: CSVTGGETDTQYF.

This clonotype was recorded a few times. The gene calls are TRBV13 and TRBJ2-7; D tentatively fits TRBD1 or TRBD2 (7 bases each). Germline CDR1 PRHDT, CDR2 FYEKMQ (reference sequence). With 5 bases removed from V and 7 bases from J, the gap between germline ends came to 18 bases. This CDR3 has 14 residues. In DNA form, the CDR3 reads TGTGCCAGCAGCATCCGACAGGGAGGGGTAGAGCAGTACTTC. This encodes CASSIRQGGVEQYF.

The J gene is TRBJ2-3, the V gene TRBV24-1, with TRBD2 matching 10 bases. This CDR3 is built from 17 residues. Germline CDR1 reads KGHDR; CDR2 reads SFDVKD. The junction had 9 bases not matched to a gene; V was cut back by 2 bases and J by 5 bases. This chain's CDR3 is CATSDSDGTSAQDTQYF. The CDR3 DNA reads TGTGCCACCAGTGATTCTGACGGGACTAGCGCTCAAGATACGCAGTATTTT.

This clonotype occurred a few times. This rearrangement joins TRBV6-6 to TRBJ2-7; no clear D gene. V was trimmed by 6 bases and J by 3 bases, leaving 9 bases between them. The V gene's germline CDR1 is MNHNY and CDR2 SVGAGI (reference sequence). This CDR3 contains 12 residues. The CDR3: CASRASSYEQYF. The CDR3 nucleotides read TGTGCCAGCAGAGCTAGTAGCTACGAGCAGTACTTC.

J is TRBJ2-4 and V is TRBV5-1; D perhaps matches TRBD1 (6 bases). Germline CDR1 reads SGHRS; CDR2 reads YFSETQ. V gave up 1 base and J gave up 7 bases, with 12 bases separating them. There are 14 residues in the CDR3. This chain's CDR3 is CASSLNRDMNIQYF. Here the CDR3 DNA reads TGCGCCAGCAGCTTGAACAGGGACATGAACATTCAGTACTTC.

This clonotype was detected a few times. The chain uses TRBV4-1 and TRBJ2-5; D unresolved. There are 14 residues in the CDR3. Germline V lookup: CDR1 MGHRA, CDR2 YSYEKL. V was clipped by 1 base and J by 1 base, with 7 bases between them. Here the CDR3 reads CASSQVSLQETQYF. The CDR3 DNA reads TGCGCCAGCAGCCAAGTATCCCTCCAAGAGACCCAGTACTTC.

This clonotype has just a few counts. This chain connects TRBV25-1 to TRBJ2-5, with TRBD1 matching over 7 bases. TRBJ2-1 explains the end of the DNA better; the J call may be wrong. CDR1 is MGHDK and CDR2 is SYGVNS in the germline V gene. The CDR3 runs to 13 residues. DNA for the CDR3: TGTGCCAGCAGTATACAGGGGTACAATGAGCAGTTCTTC. It specifies CASSIQGYNEQFF.